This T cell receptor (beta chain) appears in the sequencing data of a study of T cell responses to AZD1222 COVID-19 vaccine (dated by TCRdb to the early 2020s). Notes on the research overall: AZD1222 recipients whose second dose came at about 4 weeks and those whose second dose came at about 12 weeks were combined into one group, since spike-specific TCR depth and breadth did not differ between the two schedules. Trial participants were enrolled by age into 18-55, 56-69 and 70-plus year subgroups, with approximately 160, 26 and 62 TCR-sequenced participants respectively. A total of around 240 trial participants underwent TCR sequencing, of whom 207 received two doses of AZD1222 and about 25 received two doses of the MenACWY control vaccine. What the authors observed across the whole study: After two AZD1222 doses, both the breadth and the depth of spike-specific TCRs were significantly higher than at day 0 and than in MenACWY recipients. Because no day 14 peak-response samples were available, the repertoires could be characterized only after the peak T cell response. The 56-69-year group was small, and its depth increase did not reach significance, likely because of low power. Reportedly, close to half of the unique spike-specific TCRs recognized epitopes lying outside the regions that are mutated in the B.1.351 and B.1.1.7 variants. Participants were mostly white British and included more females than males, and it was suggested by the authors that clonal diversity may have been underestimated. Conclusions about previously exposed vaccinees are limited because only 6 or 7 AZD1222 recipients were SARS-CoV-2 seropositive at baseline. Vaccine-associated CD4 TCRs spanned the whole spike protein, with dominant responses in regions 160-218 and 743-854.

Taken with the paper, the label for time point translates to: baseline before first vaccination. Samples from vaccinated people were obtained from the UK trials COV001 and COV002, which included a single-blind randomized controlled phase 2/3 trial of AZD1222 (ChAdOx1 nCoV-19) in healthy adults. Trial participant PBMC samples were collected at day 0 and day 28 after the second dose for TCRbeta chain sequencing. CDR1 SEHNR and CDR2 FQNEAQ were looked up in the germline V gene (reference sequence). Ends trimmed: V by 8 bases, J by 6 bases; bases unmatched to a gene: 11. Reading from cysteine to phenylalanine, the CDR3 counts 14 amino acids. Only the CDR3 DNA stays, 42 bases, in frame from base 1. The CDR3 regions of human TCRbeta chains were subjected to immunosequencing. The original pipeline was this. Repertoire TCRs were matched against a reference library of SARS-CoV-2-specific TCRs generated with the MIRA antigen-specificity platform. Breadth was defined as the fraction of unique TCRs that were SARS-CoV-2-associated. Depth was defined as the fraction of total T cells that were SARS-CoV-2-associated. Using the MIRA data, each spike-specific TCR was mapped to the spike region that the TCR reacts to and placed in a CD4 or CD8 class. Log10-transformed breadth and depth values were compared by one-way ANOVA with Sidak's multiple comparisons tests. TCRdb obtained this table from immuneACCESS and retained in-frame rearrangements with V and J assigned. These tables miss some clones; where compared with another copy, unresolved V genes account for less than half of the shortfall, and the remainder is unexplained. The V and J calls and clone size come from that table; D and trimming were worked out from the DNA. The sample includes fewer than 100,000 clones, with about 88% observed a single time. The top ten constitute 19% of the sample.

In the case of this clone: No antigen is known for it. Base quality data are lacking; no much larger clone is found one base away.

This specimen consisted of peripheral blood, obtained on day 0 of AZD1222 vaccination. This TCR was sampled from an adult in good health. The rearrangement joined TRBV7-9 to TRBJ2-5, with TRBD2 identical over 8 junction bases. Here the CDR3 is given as CASSSGGGLKTQYF. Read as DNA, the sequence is TGTGCCAGCTCAAGCGGGGGCGGTTTAAAGACCCAGTACTTC.